The next 27 T cell receptor beta chains were all read from a single sample in a study of post-analysis software for immune sequencing data (dated by TCRdb to about 2015). General findings and caveats noted by the study authors: Significantly higher frequencies in patients than in controls were found for a handful of TRBV segments, including TRBV5-6, TRBV5-1 and TRBV20-1.

Receptor libraries were prepared by PCR. TCRdb shows the sequencer as Illumina HiSeq 2500. To reduce PCR and sequencing biases, unique molecular identifiers were built into the TCR beta cDNA libraries. TCRdb reprocessing: public reads trimmed at Q25 with fastp, clones called with MiXCR, in-frame beta chains kept. Rows are unified per CDR3 protein, each entry keeping the most common DNA and genes. The table for this sample lists hundreds of thousands of distinct CDR3 sequences; 30% of them were counted only once. The top ten clonotypes cover around 0.56% of the sample. Their antigen targets remain unknown. The specimen sequenced was blood. These receptors came from a girl aged 10 to 17 with multiple sclerosis.

This rearrangement joins TRBV20-1 to TRBJ2-5, with 8 bases aligning to TRBD2. The CDR3 is 15 residues long. The V and J ends lost 2 bases and 5 bases, in that order; junction bases with no gene match: 10. Per the germline V gene, CDR1 is DFQATT and CDR2 is SNEGSKA (reference sequence). The CDR3 reads CSARQGLVGRETQYF. CDR3 in DNA: TGCAGTGCTAGACAGGGACTAGTGGGTAGGGAGACCCAGTACTTC.

This clonotype was picked up a small number of times. The V call is TRBV20-1, the J call TRBJ1-5; no clear D gene. Looked up from germline, CDR1 is DFQATT and CDR2 is SNEGSKA (reference sequence). The V end was cut by 5 bases, the J end by 4 bases, with 12 bases between. This CDR3 is 13 amino acids long. CDR3 sequence: CSAHPKYNQPQHF. CDR3 coding DNA: TGCAGTGCTCACCCTAAATATAATCAGCCCCAGCATTTT.

This chain connects TRBV2 to TRBJ1-5; TRBD1 aligns across 10 bases. There are 15 residues in the CDR3. In germline, CDR1 is SNHLY, CDR2 FYNNEI. V trimming: 6 bases; J trimming: 3 bases; junction bases outside the gene matches: 5. CDR3 in amino acids: CASRRDRGDNQPQHF. The CDR3 nucleotides are TGTGCCAGCAGAAGGGACAGGGGTGACAATCAGCCCCAGCATTTT.

This chain joins TRBV7-2 and TRBJ2-5; TRBD2 agrees at 13 bases. In germline, CDR1 is SGHTA, CDR2 FQGNSA. The ends lost 4 bases at V and 1 base at J; junction bases unmatched: 3. The CDR3 runs 16 residues. The chain's CDR3 is CASSSGLAGVQETQYF. DNA for the CDR3: TGTGCCAGCAGCTCTGGACTAGCGGGGGTCCAAGAGACCCAGTACTTC.

This clonotype was observed at least ten times. This chain uses TRBV20-1 with TRBJ2-1; 10 bases map to TRBD2. The CDR3 totals 15 residues. Germline V gene sequence: CDR1 DFQATT, CDR2 SNEGSKA (reference sequence). The V gene end was trimmed by 3 bases and the J gene end by 3 bases; junction bases not matched to a gene: 5. CDR3 sequence reads: CSASKLAGNYNEQFF. The CDR3 region has the DNA TGCAGTGCTAGTAAACTAGCGGGAAACTACAATGAGCAGTTCTTC.

CDR3 region: CASSPVLRTQYF. As DNA, the CDR3 is TGTGCCAGCAGTCCTGTATTGCGGACCCAGTACTTC. The chain uses TRBV6-6 and TRBJ2-7; unclear D gene. Gene TRBJ2-5 matches the end of the DNA better, so the J call may be wrong. CDR3 length equals 12 residues. The V gene's germline CDR1 is MNHNY and CDR2 SVGAGI (reference sequence).

This clonotype showed up just a few times. This chain links TRBV5-1 with TRBJ2-3, with D perhaps TRBD2 (6 bases). CDR3 length: 16 residues. Germline assignment: CDR1 SGHRS and CDR2 YFSETQ. The ends were cut back, 0 bases at V and 3 bases at J, with 14 bases in the middle. The chain's CDR3 is CASSLVKSGYTDTQYF. For the CDR3, the DNA is TGCGCCAGCAGCTTGGTGAAGAGCGGGTATACAGATACGCAGTATTTT.

V and J are TRBV10-3 and TRBJ2-2, with 7 bases matching TRBD1. This CDR3 region has 14 residues. The germline V gene encodes CDR1 ENHRY and CDR2 SYGVKD. Trimming cost V 10 bases and J 0 bases; bases outside gene matches: 5. In DNA form, the CDR3 reads TGTGCCACGGCCGACAGGGCGAACACCGGGGAGCTGTTTTTT. Protein sequence: CATADRANTGELFF.

The chain couples TRBV5-1 to TRBJ2-1; 10 positions agree with TRBD1. The CDR3 length is 15 residues. The trim removed 5 bases at V and 2 bases at J, leaving 4 bases unmatched. CDR1 is SGHRS and CDR2 is YFSETQ in the germline V gene. The CDR3: CASRIGQGAYNEQFF. The CDR3 DNA reads TGCGCCAGCAGGATAGGACAGGGGGCCTACAATGAGCAGTTCTTC.

The V call is TRBV28, the J call TRBJ2-3; no reliable D call. In germline, CDR1 is MDHEN, CDR2 SYDVKM. The V end was cut by 3 bases, the J end by 5 bases, with 9 bases between. The CDR3 totals 13 residues. The CDR3 spells CASSLVPRDTQYF. CDR3 nucleotide sequence: TGTGCCAGCAGTTTGGTCCCCAGAGATACGCAGTATTTT.

This clonotype was detected only a few times. The chain has TRBV6-4 and TRBJ2-3, with 8 bases that match TRBD2. The CDR3 has 13 amino acids. The germline V gene has CDR1 MRHNA and CDR2 SNTAGT. After removal of 3 bases from V and 4 bases from J, the junction contained 0 bases not matched to a gene. CDR3 sequence reads: CASSELAADTQYF. DNA of the CDR3: TGTGCCAGCAGTGAACTAGCGGCAGATACGCAGTATTTT.

This clonotype was seen only a few times. The chain combines TRBV27 with TRBJ1-2; TRBD1 aligns across 10 bases. Unmatched junction bases numbered 9, after V lost 6 bases and J lost 2 bases. Germline V gene data show CDR1 as MNHEY and CDR2 as SMNVEV (reference sequence). There are 16 residues in the CDR3. The CDR3 spells CASRPDRGSMNYGYTF. In nucleotides, the CDR3 is TGTGCCAGCAGACCGGACAGGGGGAGTATGAACTATGGCTACACCTTC.

The V and J genes are TRBV5-1 and TRBJ2-1; 9 bases fit TRBD2. With 2 bases clipped from V and 3 bases from J, the junction kept 6 bases outside the gene matches. The germline V gene encodes CDR1 SGHRS and CDR2 YFSETQ. CDR3 length equals 16 residues. CDR3 sequence: CASSFTGLAIYNEQFF. DNA of the CDR3: TGCGCCAGCAGCTTTACAGGACTAGCGATCTACAATGAGCAGTTCTTC.

About this clonotype itself: Compared with germline, one end of the junction differs, possibly owing to a read error. The chain uses TRBV5-1 and TRBJ2-1; TRBD2 might be the D (6 bases). The CDR3 has 13 amino acids. The germline CDR1 and CDR2 sequences are SGHRS and YFSETQ. CDR3 region: CACSPAGGSSQFF. The CDR3 DNA reads as TGCGCCTGCAGCCCGGCCGGGGGTAGCTCCCAGTTCTTC.

The V and J genes are TRBV2 and TRBJ2-7, with 13 bases matching TRBD2. CDR1 SNHLY and CDR2 FYNNEI come from the germline V gene. Trimming removed 5 bases from V and 7 bases from J; junction bases left unmatched: 8. The CDR3 spans 15 residues. Here the CDR3 reads CASSRLAGGEDEQYF. For the CDR3, the DNA is TGTGCCAGCAGTCGACTAGCGGGGGGAGAAGATGAGCAGTACTTC.

In this sample, this clonotype turned up a few times. The chain links TRBV7-9 to TRBJ1-1, with D maybe TRBD1 (6 bases). Germline CDR1 is SEHNR and CDR2 is FQNEAQ (reference sequence). The CDR3 sequence is 14 residues long. V was cut by 4 bases and J by 7 bases, with 16 bases left in between. CDR3 bases: TGTGCCAGCAGCTCCGGGGGGGCGATTCGTGAAGCTTTCTTT. Translation: CASSSGGAIREAFF.

This clonotype was observed a few times. The rearrangement links TRBV6-5 to TRBJ2-7; D not certain. The V gene lost 6 bases and the J gene lost 3 bases, with 15 bases spanning the gap. The germline CDR1 and CDR2 sequences are MNHEY and SVGAGI. The CDR3 is 14 residues long. The CDR3 bases are TGTGCCAGCAGCTCCTCCGGACCAGACTACGAGCAGTACTTC. It codes for CASSSSGPDYEQYF.

The chain links TRBV12-3 or TRBV12-4 to TRBJ1-4; TRBD1 matches 7 bases. This CDR3 region has 12 residues. Trimming cost V 6 bases and J 8 bases; bases outside gene matches: 3. The CDR3 sequence is CASRTGVEKLFF. CDR3 DNA: TGTGCCAGCAGAACAGGGGTCGAAAAACTGTTTTTT.

Only one count was recorded for this clonotype. This sequence joins TRBV12-3 or TRBV12-4 and TRBJ1-1; no reliable D call. This CDR3 spans 14 amino acids. Trimming took 2 bases from V and 5 from J, leaving 12 bases between them. The CDR3 DNA reads TGTGCCAGCAGTTTACACCAATTTGGGACTGAAGCTTTCTTT. Protein product: CASSLHQFGTEAFF.

The chain joins TRBV18 to TRBJ2-1; tentative D call: TRBD2 (5 bases). The germline CDR1 and CDR2 sequences are KGHSH and LQKENI. There are 16 residues in the CDR3. V dropped 4 bases and J dropped 3 bases, with 16 bases sitting between them. The CDR3 protein is CASSLGESDVYNEQFF. CDR3 in DNA: TGTGCCAGCTCACTGGGAGAATCGGACGTCTACAATGAGCAGTTCTTC.

The chain recombines TRBV24-1 with TRBJ2-7; D gene ambiguous. Germline CDR1 and CDR2: KGHDR and SFDVKD. Trimming removed 3 bases at V and 5 bases at J, with 16 bases between. The CDR3 is 15 amino acids. The CDR3 nucleotides read TGTGCCACCAGTGATACCGGGTCAAGGGCGCACGAGCAGTACTTC. The encoded protein is CATSDTGSRAHEQYF.

The V gene is TRBV29-1, the J gene TRBJ2-7; D ambiguous. CDR1 is SQVTM, CDR2 ANQGSEA, per germline. The CDR3 covers 14 residues. V lost 4 bases and J lost 0, with 13 bases in between. This CDR3 is CSVGTAIYSYEQYF. CDR3 in DNA: TGCAGCGTTGGGACGGCCATCTACTCCTACGAGCAGTACTTC.

This clonotype was picked up a small number of times. The chain carries TRBV7-2 and TRBJ2-1; TRBD2 is a possible D gene (6 bases). This CDR3 has 16 residues. Germline V gene lookup returns CDR1 SGHTA and CDR2 FQGNSA. Trimming stripped 1 base from V and 12 bases from J, with 22 bases between. In DNA, the CDR3 is TGTGCCAGCAGCTTAGATGGCGGGGTATCTTTGGTTGGGCAGTTCTTC. Its protein product is CASSLDGGVSLVGQFF.

This clonotype was recorded a few times. The gene calls are TRBV24-1 and TRBJ2-1; 10 bases match TRBD1. The germline CDR1 and CDR2 sequences are KGHDR and SFDVKD. The CDR3 totals 14 residues. V lost 8 bases, J lost 4 bases, and 4 bases stayed unmatched. CDR3 in DNA: TGTGCCACCACCGGGACAGGGGAGTACAATGAGCAGTTCTTC. Protein product: CATTGTGEYNEQFF.

This clonotype was detected a few times. This chain connects TRBV7-2 to TRBJ2-5; 9 nucleotides agree with TRBD1. Germline V lookup: CDR1 SGHTA, CDR2 FQGNSA. The CDR3 runs 16 residues. The junction had 10 bases not matched to a gene; V was cut back by 6 bases and J by 2 bases. The DNA of the CDR3 is TGTGCCAGCAGACAAACCTGGACAGGGGTACAAGAGACCCAGTACTTC. Protein: CASRQTWTGVQETQYF. The full variable domain, in which reference TRBV7-2 and TRBJ2-5 provide the parts outside the CDR3, is GAGVSQSPSNKVTEKGKDVELRCDPISGHTALYWYRQSLGQGLEFLIYFQGNSAPDKSGLPSDRFSAERTGGSVSTLTIQRTQQEDSAVYLCASRQTWTGVQETQYFGPGTRLLVL.

This clonotype was found once. The V and J genes are TRBV7-8 and TRBJ2-1; D could derive from TRBD1 or TRBD2 (5 bases each). The CDR3 runs to 18 residues. Trimming pared 3 bases from V and 0 bases from J, leaving 18 bases between. Germline V CDR1 and CDR2: SGHVS, FQNEAQ. The CDR3 region has the DNA TGTGCCAGCAGCTTGGGGGAGATTTACAGGAGCTCCTACAATGAGCAGTTCTTC. As protein: CASSLGEIYRSSYNEQFF. Together with reference TRBV7-8 and TRBJ2-1, the CDR3 gives the full variable domain: GAGVSQSPRYKVAKRGQDVALRCDPISGHVSLFWYQQALGQGPEFLTYFQNEAQLDKSGLPSDRFFAERPEGSVSTLKIQRTQQEDSAVYLCASSLGEIYRSSYNEQFFGPGTRLTVL.

The rearrangement uses TRBV5-1 and TRBJ2-7, with 8 nucleotides matching TRBD1. Unmatched junction bases numbered 8, after V lost 4 bases and J lost 2 bases. Germline loops: CDR1 SGHRS, CDR2 YFSETQ. The CDR3 extends over 15 amino acids. In DNA form, the CDR3 reads TGCGCCAGCAGCATCAGACAGGGGACCGCCTACGAGCAGTACTTC. Translated: CASSIRQGTAYEQYF.